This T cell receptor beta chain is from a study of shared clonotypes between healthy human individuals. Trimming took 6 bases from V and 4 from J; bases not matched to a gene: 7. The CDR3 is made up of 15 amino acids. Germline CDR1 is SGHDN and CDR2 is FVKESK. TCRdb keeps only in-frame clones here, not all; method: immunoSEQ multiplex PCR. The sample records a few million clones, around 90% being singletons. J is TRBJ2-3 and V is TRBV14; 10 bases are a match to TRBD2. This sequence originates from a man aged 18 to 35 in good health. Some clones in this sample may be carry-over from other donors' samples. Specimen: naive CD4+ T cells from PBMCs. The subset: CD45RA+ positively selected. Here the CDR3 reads CASRRTSGKADTQYF. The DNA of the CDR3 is TGTGCCAGCAGGCGCACTAGCGGGAAGGCAGATACGCAGTATTTT.